This T cell receptor (beta chain) originates from a study of CD8 T cells in ankylosing spondylitis. General study points: Roughly eight highly homologous variants formed a TCR beta motif that appeared characteristic of ankylosing spondylitis blood. Disease-linked clones had a CD8+ phenotype and relatively low frequency in peripheral blood.

Many counts were recorded for this clonotype. Its antigen is still unknown. The authors made TCR beta libraries by quantitative 5'-RACE with molecular barcodes. Each CDR3 protein is one row after TCRdb ran MiXCR on the 5' RACE reads. The sample consists of about 220,000 distinct CDR3 sequences, 7% to 8% of them appearing once. J gave up 4 bases and V 5 bases, and 14 bases lay outside the gene matches. The germline CDR1 and CDR2 sequences are SGHVS and FQNEAQ. This CDR3 region has 17 residues. The chain carries TRBV7-8 and TRBJ2-3; 8 positions agree with TRBD1. The specimen sequenced was blood, either unsorted or a sorted T cell fraction (not recorded which). This TCR was recovered from a male donor with ankylosing spondylitis. The CDR3 is CASSTILLGQVPDTQYF. DNA for the CDR3: TGTGCCAGCAGCACTATCCTTCTGGGACAGGTCCCAGATACGCAGTATTTT.